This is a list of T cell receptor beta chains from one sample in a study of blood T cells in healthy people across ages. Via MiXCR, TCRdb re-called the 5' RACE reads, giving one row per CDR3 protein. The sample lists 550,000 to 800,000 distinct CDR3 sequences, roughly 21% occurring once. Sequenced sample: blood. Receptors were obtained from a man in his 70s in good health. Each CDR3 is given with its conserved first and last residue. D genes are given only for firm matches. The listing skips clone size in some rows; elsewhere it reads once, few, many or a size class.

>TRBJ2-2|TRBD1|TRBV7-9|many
TGTGCCAGCAGAGGGGGCTACACCGGGGAGCTGTTTTTT
CASRGGYTGELFF
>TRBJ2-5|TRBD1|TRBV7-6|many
TGTGCCAGCAGCCGTTCGACAGGGAATAGAGAGACCCAGTACTTC
CASSRSTGNRETQYF
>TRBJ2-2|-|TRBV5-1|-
TGCGCCAGCAGCTCGCGCCGGGACACCGGGGAGCTGTTTTTT
CASSSRRDTGELFF
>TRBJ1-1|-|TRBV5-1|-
TGCGCCAGCAGCATTGGACAAGATCCAGCGGGGGCTTTCTTT
CASSIGQDPAGAFF
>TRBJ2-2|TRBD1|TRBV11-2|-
TGTGCCAGCAGCTTATGGACAGGGTTGAACACCGGGGAGCTGTTTTTT
CASSLWTGLNTGELFF
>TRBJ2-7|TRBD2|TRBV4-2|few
TGTGCCAGCAGCCTCATGATTGCCCGGGAGGCCTTCCCCTACGAGCAGTACTTC
CASSLMIAREAFPYEQYF
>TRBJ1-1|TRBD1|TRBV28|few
TGTGCCAGCAGTTGGGGACAGTGGGTTGGGGACACTGAAGCTTTCTTT
CASSWGQWVGDTEAFF
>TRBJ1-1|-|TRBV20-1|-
TGCAGTGCTTGGGGGGACACTGAAGCTTTCTTT
CSAWGDTEAFF
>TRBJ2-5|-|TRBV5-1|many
TGCGCCAGCAGCTTGGAAGGGTTTTCTCAAGAGACCCAGTACTTC
CASSLEGFSQETQYF
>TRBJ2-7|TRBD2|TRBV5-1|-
TGCGCCAGCAGCTCCGGGACTAGCGGGAGTTATTACTTC
CASSSGTSGSYYF
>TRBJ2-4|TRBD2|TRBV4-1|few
TGCGCCAGCAGCCAAGATCGGGGGGGTGGTGACATTCAGTACTTC
CASSQDRGGGDIQYF
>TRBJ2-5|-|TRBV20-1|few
TGCAGTGCTTACGGGGGTACGGAGACCCAGTACTTC
CSAYGGTETQYF
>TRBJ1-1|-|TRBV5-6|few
TGTGCCAGCACCCTGCGGGGGTTGGGTGAAGCTTTCTTT
CASTLRGLGEAFF
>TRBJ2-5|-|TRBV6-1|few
TGTGCCAGCAGGGGATCAGGGAAGGAGACCCAGTACTTC
CASRGSGKETQYF
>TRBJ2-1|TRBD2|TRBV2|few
TGTGCCAGCGGAGCCGGGACTAGCTCTGAGCAGTTCTTC
CASGAGTSSEQFF
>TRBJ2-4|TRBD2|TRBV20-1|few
TGCAGTGCAGCACTAGCGGGCCTCAAAAACATTCAGTACTTC
CSAALAGLKNIQYF
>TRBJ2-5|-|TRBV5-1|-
TGCGCCAGCAGCTTCGGAGGGACCCAGTACTTC
CASSFGGTQYF
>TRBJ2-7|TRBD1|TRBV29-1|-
TGCAGCGCTGTTCTGGCCGGGACAGCAAACTACGAGCAGTACTTC
CSAVLAGTANYEQYF
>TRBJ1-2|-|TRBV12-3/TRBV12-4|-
TGTGCCAGCAGTTTAGTGGGGTTCTATGGCTACACCTTC
CASSLVGFYGYTF
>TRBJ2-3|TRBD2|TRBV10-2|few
TGCGCCAGCGGTGATGTAACGGGAGGGGTAGATACGCAGTATTTT
CASGDVTGGVDTQYF
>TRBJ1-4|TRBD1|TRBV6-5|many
TGTGCCAGCAGTTACTTAGGGGGCAATGAAAAACTGTTTTTT
CASSYLGGNEKLFF
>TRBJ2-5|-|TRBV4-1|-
TGCGCCAGCAGCGATAGTTGGTCAGAGACCCAGTACTTC
CASSDSWSETQYF
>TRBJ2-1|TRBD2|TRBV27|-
TGTGCCAGCAGTTCCGGGACTAGCGGGAGGTACAATGAGCAGTTCTTC
CASSSGTSGRYNEQFF
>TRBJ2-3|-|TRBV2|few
TGTGCCAGCAGTGAGTTGCGGGACACAGATACGCAGTATTTT
CASSELRDTDTQYF
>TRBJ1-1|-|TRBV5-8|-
TGTGCCAGCAGCGGGGGACAAGTGGCGATTAACACTGAAGCTTTCTTT
CASSGGQVAINTEAFF
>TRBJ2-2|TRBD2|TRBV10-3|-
TGTGCCATCAATTCGCCGGGACTAGCGGGGAACACCGGGGAGCTGTTTTTT
CAINSPGLAGNTGELFF
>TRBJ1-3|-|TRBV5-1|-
TGCGCCAGCAGCTTGGGGGGACAAGCTGGAAACACCATATATTTT
CASSLGGQAGNTIYF
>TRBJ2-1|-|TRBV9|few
TGTGCCAGCACCCGGAGTTGGGTGAGCTCCTACAATGAGCAGTTCTTC
CASTRSWVSSYNEQFF
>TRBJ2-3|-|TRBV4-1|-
TGCGCCAGCAGGTCAGGGTATAGCACAGATACGCAGTATTTT
CASRSGYSTDTQYF
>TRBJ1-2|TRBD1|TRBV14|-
TGTGCCAGCAGTCGGGACAGGTCCTATGGTTACACCTTC
CASSRDRSYGYTF
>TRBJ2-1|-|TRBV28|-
TGTGCCAGCAGTTCCGCCGGGGCGAGGACGAATGAGCAGTTCTTC
CASSSAGARTNEQFF
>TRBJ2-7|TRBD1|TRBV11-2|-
TGTGCCAGCAGCCAACGGGACAGGGGGCTTAACGAGCAGTACTTC
CASSQRDRGLNEQYF
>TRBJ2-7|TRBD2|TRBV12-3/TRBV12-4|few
TGTGCCAGCAGCCCACTAGGACTAGCGGGAGGGCCCTACGAGCAGTACTTC
CASSPLGLAGGPYEQYF
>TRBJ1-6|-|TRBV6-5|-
TGTGCCAGCAGTTACTCAGATACCAATTCACCCCTCCACTTT
CASSYSDTNSPLHF
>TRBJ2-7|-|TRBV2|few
TGTGCCAGCAGTGAAATGGGTGTCCCCTACGAGCAGTACTTC
CASSEMGVPYEQYF
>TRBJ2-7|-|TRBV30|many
TGTGCCTGGAGTGTAAGGATGCTCGACGAGCAGTACTTC
CAWSVRMLDEQYF
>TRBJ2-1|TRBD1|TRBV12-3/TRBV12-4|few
TGTGCCAGCAGTTTTCTAGGGGGCGTTGAGCAGTTCTTC
CASSFLGGVEQFF
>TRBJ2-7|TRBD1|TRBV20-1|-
TGCAGTGCCCTGGGACAGAGCTACGAGCAGTACTTC
CSALGQSYEQYF
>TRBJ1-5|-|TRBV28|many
TGTGCCACCTCGGGACGGAGCAATCAGCCCCAGCATTTT
CATSGRSNQPQHF
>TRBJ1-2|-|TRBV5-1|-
TGCGCCAGCAGCTTGAGGCTTGCAGGGTTCGATGGCTACACCTTC
CASSLRLAGFDGYTF
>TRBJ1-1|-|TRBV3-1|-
TGTGCCAGCAGCCCCGCACAGGGCGGCGCTGAAGCTTTCTTT
CASSPAQGGAEAFF
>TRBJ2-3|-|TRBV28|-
TGTGCCAGCTCAGGGCCGCCTACAGATACGCAGTATTTT
CASSGPPTDTQYF
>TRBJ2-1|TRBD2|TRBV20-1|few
TGCAGCACTAGCGTTACCTACAATGAGCAGTTCTTC
CSTSVTYNEQFF
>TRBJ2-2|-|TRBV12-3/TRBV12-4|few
TGTGCCAGCAGTTTTGGGGAGCGCACCGGGGAGCTGTTTTTT
CASSFGERTGELFF
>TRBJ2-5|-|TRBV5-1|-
TGCGCCAGCAGCCCGACCCCCGGGAGTCAGGAGACCCAGTACTTC
CASSPTPGSQETQYF
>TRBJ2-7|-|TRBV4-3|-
TGCGCCAGCAGCCAAGATAGATTCTCGAATTCCTACGAGCAGTACTTC
CASSQDRFSNSYEQYF
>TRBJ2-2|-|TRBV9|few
TGTGCCAGCAGCGTAGCAGACAGAACCGGGGAGCTGTTTTTT
CASSVADRTGELFF
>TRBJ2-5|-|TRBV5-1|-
TGCGCCAGCAGCCCCCGACTATCGAGCCAAGAGACCCAGTACTTC
CASSPRLSSQETQYF
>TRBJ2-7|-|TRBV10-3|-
TGTGCCATCAGTGAGGGCAGGACCTACGAGCAGTACTTC
CAISEGRTYEQYF
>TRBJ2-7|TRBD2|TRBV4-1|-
TGCGCCAGCAGCCCGGAGGTGGAGCGGGAGATCGCCGAGCAGTACTTC
CASSPEVEREIAEQYF
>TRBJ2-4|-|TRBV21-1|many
TGTGCCAGCAGGAATTCTGACAGGGATGGAGCCAAAAACATTCAGTACTTC
CASRNSDRDGAKNIQYF
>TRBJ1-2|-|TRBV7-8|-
TGTGCCAGCAGCTTAGTTTGGGGGTCCTATGGCTACACCTTC
CASSLVWGSYGYTF
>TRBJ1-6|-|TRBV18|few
TGTGCCAGCTCACCAGGGACGGTAGGGTCGGATTCACCCCTCCACTTT
CASSPGTVGSDSPLHF
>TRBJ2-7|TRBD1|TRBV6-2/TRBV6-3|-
TGTGCCAGCAGTTACTCGAGGACAGGGAGTCTCGAGCAGTACTTC
CASSYSRTGSLEQYF
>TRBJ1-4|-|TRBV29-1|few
TGCAGCGCTTTCGGTAATGAAAAACTGTTTTTT
CSAFGNEKLFF
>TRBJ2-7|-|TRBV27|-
TGTGCCAGCAGCAAGTCGGGGGTCCCCTACGAGCAGTACTTC
CASSKSGVPYEQYF
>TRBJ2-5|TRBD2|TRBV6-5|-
TGTGCCAGCAGTTACTCGTCAACTAGCGCGCGGTACCAAGAGACCCAGTACTTC
CASSYSSTSARYQETQYF